One and the same sample provided the 25 T cell receptor beta chains below, sequenced in a study of spatial heterogeneity in lung cancer. Using its own MiXCR run on the 5' RACE reads, TCRdb lists one record per CDR3 protein. The sample has 3,000 to 4,500 distinct CDR3 sequences; roughly 7.7% are singletons. Time point in this sample: sample taken at primary tumor resection. Whole RNA from tumor, nontumor lung or frozen PBMC was sequenced unsorted. The sequencing used normal lung tissue next to the tumor, collected at surgery. These receptors all come from a male donor with early-stage non-small cell lung cancer.

This clonotype was found many times. This sequence joins TRBV28 and TRBJ2-6; D not resolved. The CDR3 runs to 17 residues. V was clipped by 3 bases and J by 1 base, with 13 bases between them. Germline CDR1 and CDR2: MDHEN and SYDVKM. The CDR3 is CASSLIPGDSGANVLTF. CDR3 coding DNA: TGTGCCAGCAGTTTGATTCCTGGGGATTCTGGGGCCAACGTCCTGACTTTC.

In its sample, this clonotype was seen many times. The rearrangement joins TRBV7-6 to TRBJ2-7; 9 nucleotides match TRBD1. This CDR3 region has 17 residues. The trim removed 5 bases at V and 6 bases at J, leaving 17 bases unmatched. The germline CDR1 and CDR2 sequences are SGHVS and FNYEAQ. The CDR3 spells CASSPGAGRTGVAEQYF. In DNA form, the CDR3 reads TGTGCCAGCAGCCCAGGCGCGGGTAGGACAGGGGTCGCCGAGCAGTACTTC.

This clonotype is classed as medium-sized. The chain employs TRBV6-6 and TRBJ2-1; the match to TRBD1 covers 8 bases. J lost 6 bases, V lost 7 bases, and 5 bases had no gene match. The length of the CDR3 is 13 residues. In germline, CDR1 is MNHNY, CDR2 SVGAGI (reference sequence). This CDR3 is CASTLTGANEQFF. In DNA form, the CDR3 reads TGTGCCAGCACCTTGACAGGGGCCAATGAGCAGTTCTTC.

This clonotype has ten or more counts. The chain couples TRBV10-3 to TRBJ1-1; D call uncertain. V was pared by 4 bases and J by 1 base, with 10 bases between. CDR1 ENHRY and CDR2 SYGVKD come from the germline V gene. The CDR3 sequence is 14 residues long. The CDR3 DNA follows: TGTGCCATCAGTGGAGGGCGGTGGAACACTGAAGCTTTCTTT. Encoded protein: CAISGGRWNTEAFF.

This clonotype was seen only a few times. The V gene is TRBV11-2, the J gene TRBJ1-1; 7 bases map to TRBD1. Germline V CDR1 and CDR2: SGHAT, FQNNGV. The CDR3 is 13 residues long. V trimming: 1 base; J trimming: 11 bases; junction bases outside the gene matches: 7. The CDR3 sequence is CASSLVRGPEAFF. The CDR3 region has the DNA TGTGCCAGCAGCTTAGTTAGGGGGCCGGAGGCTTTCTTT.

The chain uses TRBV6-2 or TRBV6-3 and TRBJ2-3, with no clear D. The CDR3 is 14 amino acids. The germline gives CDR1 MNHEY, CDR2 SVGEGT. V was cut by 0 bases and J by 3 bases, with 7 bases left in between. CDR3 region: CASSYSSRTDTQYF. The CDR3 DNA reads as TGTGCCAGCAGTTACTCTAGCCGAACAGATACGCAGTATTTT.

By its share, this clonotype is medium-sized. The V call is TRBV29-1, the J call TRBJ2-2; 7 bases map to TRBD2. V lost 5 bases to trimming and J lost 5 bases; unmatched junction nucleotides: 8. The V gene's germline CDR1 is SQVTM and CDR2 ANQGSEA. The CDR3 spans 14 residues. The CDR3 DNA reads TGCAGCGTTCGTCCTCAGGGAGGGACCGGGGAGCTGTTTTTT. It translates to CSVRPQGGTGELFF.

The chain joins TRBV29-1 to TRBJ2-1; no reliable D call. The V gene lost 3 bases and the J gene lost 7 bases, with 10 bases spanning the gap. Germline CDR1 reads SQVTM; CDR2 reads ANQGSEA. The length of the CDR3 is 12 residues. In nucleotides, the CDR3 is TGCAGCGTTGACGGAGTAGGGAATGAGCAGTTCTTC. Its translation: CSVDGVGNEQFF.

This clonotype was recorded at least ten times. CDR3 region: CASSPQGRGTNTEAFF. CDR3 in DNA: TGTGCCAGCAGCCCCCAGGGCAGGGGGACGAACACTGAAGCTTTCTTT. The genes are TRBV7-3 and TRBJ1-1, with TRBD1 matching 7 bases. This CDR3 has 16 amino acids. After removal of 5 bases from V and 1 base from J, the junction contained 10 bases not matched to a gene. Looked up from germline, CDR1 is SGHTA and CDR2 is FQGTGA. The full variable domain, its missing parts supplied by reference TRBV7-3 and TRBJ1-1, is GAGVSQTPSNKVTEKGKYVELRCDPISGHTALYWYRQSLGQGPEFLIYFQGTGAADDSGLPNDRFFAVRPEGSVSTLKIQRTERGDSAVYLCASSPQGRGTNTEAFFGQGTRLTVV.

This clonotype came up a few times. The V gene is TRBV5-1, the J gene TRBJ2-1; TRBD2 agrees at 13 bases. Germline CDR1 is SGHRS and CDR2 is YFSETQ. This CDR3 has 15 residues. J lost 4 bases, V lost 4 bases, and 2 bases had no gene match. The CDR3 DNA reads TGCGCCAGCAGCACACTAGCGGGAGGGTACAATGAGCAGTTCTTC. Translated: CASSTLAGGYNEQFF.

This clonotype was counted only a few times. The V call is TRBV7-2, the J call TRBJ2-2; 12 nucleotides line up with TRBD2. CDR1 is SGHTA, CDR2 FQGNSA, per germline. After removal of 3 bases from V and 6 bases from J, the junction contained 5 bases not matched to a gene. The CDR3 totals 16 residues. CDR3 loop: CASSLGTSGPAGELFF. CDR3 sequence (DNA): TGTGCCAGCAGCTTGGGGACTAGCGGGCCGGCCGGGGAGCTGTTTTTT.

Within the sample, this clonotype is medium-sized. V gene TRBV27 combines with J gene TRBJ2-2; possible D gene TRBD1, 6 bases. CDR1 is MNHEY and CDR2 is SMNVEV in the germline V gene (reference sequence). The CDR3 is made up of 16 amino acids. V was cut by 6 bases and J by 3 bases, with 17 bases left in between. CDR3 loop: CASRRQGRLDTGELFF. For the CDR3, the DNA is TGTGCCAGCAGGCGGCAGGGGCGCTTAGACACCGGGGAGCTGTTTTTT.

By share of the sample, this clonotype is medium-sized (0.01 to 0.1%). The chain carries TRBV27 and TRBJ2-2; TRBD2 aligns across 7 bases. Germline-derived CDR1 and CDR2 are MNHEY and SMNVEV (reference sequence). The trim removed 4 bases at V and 4 bases at J, leaving 12 bases unmatched. This CDR3 is built from 17 residues. CDR3 bases: TGTGCCAGCAGTTCCCGGCGAGGGAGGGTCCGCACCGGGGAGCTGTTTTTT. This codes for CASSSRRGRVRTGELFF.

In its sample, this clonotype was seen many times. V gene TRBV3-1 combines with J gene TRBJ1-4; a weak D match, TRBD1 (5 bases). This CDR3 has 14 amino acids. Germline lookup yields CDR1 LGHDT and CDR2 YNNKEL (reference sequence). The ends were cut back, 6 bases at V and 4 bases at J, with 12 bases in the middle. The chain's CDR3 is CASRPGRSNEKLFF. As DNA, the CDR3 is TGTGCCAGCAGGCCGGGACGGAGTAATGAAAAACTGTTTTTT.

This clonotype is medium-sized in the sample. The chain combines TRBV6-5 with TRBJ2-7, with D perhaps TRBD2 (6 bases). There are 13 residues in the CDR3. With 7 bases removed from V and 7 bases from J, the gap between germline ends came to 17 bases. Germline V CDR1 and CDR2: MNHEY, SVGAGI. The CDR3 DNA is TGTGCCAGCAACACAAACGCGGGGAGAGAGCAGTACTTC. Residues: CASNTNAGREQYF.

This clonotype showed up many times. CDR3 DNA: TGTGCCAGCAGCAAGACTGGGTTCGACAGCACAGATACGCAGTATTTT. Translation gives CASSKTGFDSTDTQYF. The V call is TRBV14, the J call TRBJ2-3, with unresolved D. The CDR3 consists of 16 residues. V lost 5 bases, J lost 0 bases, and 15 bases lay in between. Germline CDR1 reads SGHDN; CDR2 reads FVKESK.

Of note for this clonotype: A read error may produce the germline difference seen at one junction end. This chain uses TRBV13 with TRBJ2-3, with 8 nucleotides matching TRBD2. Germline V gene lookup returns CDR1 PRHDT and CDR2 FYEKMQ (reference sequence). The CDR3 runs to 16 residues. CDR3: CATSSPASGGGDTQYF. CDR3 DNA sequence: TGTGCCACCAGCTCTCCGGCCAGCGGGGGAGGAGATACGCAGTATTTT. Full variable domain (remainder filled in from reference TRBV13 and TRBJ2-3): AAGVIQSPRHLIKEKRETATLKCYPIPRHDTVYWYQQGPGQDPQFLISFYEKMQSDKGSIPDRFSAQQFSDYHSELNMSSLELGDSALYFCATSSPASGGGDTQYFGPGTRLTVL.

The chain couples TRBV13 to TRBJ1-1; tentatively, D is TRBD1 (5 bases). The V end lost 0 bases, the J end lost 5 bases, and 13 bases lay between the germline ends. This CDR3 comprises 15 residues. Looked up from germline, CDR1 is PRHDT and CDR2 is FYEKMQ (reference sequence). CDR3 DNA: TGTGCCAGCAGCTTAGGGGGGGTCGGGAATACTGAAGCTTTCTTT. This gives the protein CASSLGGVGNTEAFF. Full variable domain (missing parts from reference TRBV13 and TRBJ1-1): AAGVIQSPRHLIKEKRETATLKCYPIPRHDTVYWYQQGPGQDPQFLISFYEKMQSDKGSIPDRFSAQQFSDYHSELNMSSLELGDSALYFCASSLGGVGNTEAFFGQGTRLTVV.

The V and J genes are TRBV7-9 and TRBJ2-7; D not resolved. Per the germline V gene, CDR1 is SEHNR and CDR2 is FQNEAQ (reference sequence). Between the trimmed V and J ends, which lost 5 bases and 6 bases, there was a span of 11 bases. The CDR3 contains 12 residues. CDR3 amino acids: CASSLYSAEQYF. The CDR3 DNA sequence: TGTGCCAGCAGCCTTTACAGTGCCGAGCAGTACTTC.

In its sample, this clonotype was seen many times. The CDR3 loop is CASSYDSLSSYEQYF. As DNA, the CDR3 is TGTGCCAGCAGTTACGACAGCCTAAGCTCCTACGAGCAGTACTTC. This sequence joins TRBV12-3 or TRBV12-4 and TRBJ2-7; the D gene is possibly TRBD1 (5 bases). This CDR3 contains 15 residues. Trimming took off 4 bases at V and 0 bases at J, with 13 bases between the two ends.

By its share, this clonotype is medium-sized. This CDR3 is CATKGSGAQGSYNEQFF. The CDR3 DNA follows: TGTGCCACCAAGGGTAGCGGGGCTCAGGGCTCCTACAATGAGCAGTTCTTC. The rearrangement uses TRBV24-1 and TRBJ2-1; TRBD2 matches at 8 bases. The V segment lost 8 bases and the J segment 0 bases; nucleotides outside the gene matches: 11. This CDR3 comprises 17 residues. Germline assignment: CDR1 KGHDR and CDR2 SFDVKD.

This clonotype was seen repeatedly, ten times or more. The V gene is TRBV7-8, the J gene TRBJ1-5; D uncertain. Trimming shortened V by 7 bases and J by 5 bases, and 12 bases separated the two germline ends. The germline gives CDR1 SGHVS, CDR2 FQNEAQ. The CDR3 sequence is 13 residues long. CDR3 region: CASTTGLYQPQHF. For the CDR3, the DNA is TGTGCCAGCACCACTGGACTTTATCAGCCCCAGCATTTT.

This clonotype is judged medium-sized. This chain connects TRBV7-3 to TRBJ1-4; D possibly corresponds to TRBD1 (6 bases). CDR3 size: 13 residues. The V gene lost 0 bases and the J gene lost 11 bases, with 10 bases spanning the gap. Germline lookup yields CDR1 SGHTA and CDR2 FQGTGA. The DNA for the CDR3 is TGTGCCAGCAGCTTAACGGCAGGGGAGAAACTGTTTTTT. Its translation is CASSLTAGEKLFF. The full variable domain, completed using reference TRBV7-3 and TRBJ1-4, is GAGVSQTPSNKVTEKGKYVELRCDPISGHTALYWYRQSLGQGPEFLIYFQGTGAADDSGLPNDRFFAVRPEGSVSTLKIQRTERGDSAVYLCASSLTAGEKLFFGSGTQLSVL.

This clonotype came up once. The V gene is TRBV4-3, the J gene TRBJ2-7; a weak D match, TRBD2 (5 bases). The germline gives CDR1 LGHNA, CDR2 YSLEER. V dropped 4 bases and J dropped 2 bases, with 15 bases sitting between them. CDR3 length equals 15 residues. The CDR3, as DNA: TGCGCCAGCAGCCGGAGCCTGGGAGAGGCCTACGAGCAGTACTTC. It specifies CASSRSLGEAYEQYF.

Judged by abundance, this clonotype is medium-sized. V and J are TRBV7-2 and TRBJ2-3; 11 positions match TRBD2. The trim removed 6 bases at V and 6 bases at J, leaving 8 bases unmatched. The CDR3 spans 15 residues. Germline V CDR1 and CDR2: SGHTA, FQGNSA. The CDR3 DNA sequence: TGTGCCAGCAGGGGTAGCGGGGGGGCCTATGATACGCAGTATTTT. As protein: CASRGSGGAYDTQYF.